This TCR beta chain is drawn from a study of Ad26.COV2.S vaccination and SARS-CoV-2 variants. Study outcomes and limitations: The study found similar non-spike TCR breadth in vaccine and placebo recipients. CD8+ and CD4+ T cells specific for spike reportedly responded with substantial breadth after vaccination. Vaccinated individuals (as opposed to placebo recipients) had higher spike-specific TCR breadth. In TCR breadth and depth analyses, total T cell responses may have been underestimated.

Some clones are missing from TCRdb's copy, which holds only in-frame ones; the method was immunoSEQ multiplex PCR. The sample has under 150,000 clones, roughly 89% seen once. A remark on this clone: Its antigen remains unknown.

Germline values: CDR1 SGHRS, CDR2 YFSETQ. This CDR3 spans 14 amino acids. V shed 0 bases and J shed 2 bases, with 9 bases lying between them. The sequence was collected from a human donor who had recovered from COVID-19. The chain carries TRBV5-1 and TRBJ2-7, with D perhaps TRBD1 (5 bases). The sequenced sample was peripheral blood, obtained after recovery from COVID-19. In nucleotides, the CDR3 is TGCGCCAGCAGCTTGGAGGGGTCAACCTACGAGCAGTACTTC. Translating gives CASSLEGSTYEQYF. Full variable domain (rest looked up from reference TRBV5-1 and TRBJ2-7): KAGVTQTPRYLIKTRGQQVTLSCSPISGHRSVSWYQQTPGQGLQFLFEYFSETQRNKGNFPGRFSGRQFSNSRSEMNVSTLELGDSALYLCASSLEGSTYEQYFGPGTRLTVT.